This TCR beta chain was recorded in a study of blood T cell repertoires in COVID-19. Looking at the study overall: PBMCs, B-cell-depleted T cells, or T cells were the source of the cDNA or gDNA that made up the material.

V was pared by 2 bases and J by 2 bases, with 7 bases of the junction left unmatched. Looked up from germline, CDR1 is SGHKS and CDR2 is YYEKEE (reference sequence). The CDR3 totals 17 residues. As processed by the authors: Amplification of reference gene primers provided the estimated nucleated cell counts. Sequenced by immunoSEQ multiplex PCR; TCRdb stores in-frame clones only, minus some. V, J and clone size are taken as reported in that table, and D and trimming were inferred from the DNA itself. The sample comprises some 450,000 clones, approximately 90% of which are singletons, and 0.8% to 1% rests with the top ten. Followed over time, Seattle patients had been enrolled while infection was active. This clone has a single count.

The chain employs TRBV5-5 and TRBJ2-3; TRBD2 agrees at 11 bases. The receptor was isolated from a man younger than 35 with COVID-19, enrolled during active disease. Sequenced input: peripheral blood. The CDR3 DNA is TGTGCCAGCAGCTTCTCCGGGACTAGCGGAATCACAGATACGCAGTATTTT. Protein: CASSFSGTSGITDTQYF.